The subject of this entry is one T cell receptor (beta chain). Its antigen is still unknown. The iRepertoire nested amplicon-rescue multiplex PCR amplified TCR alpha and beta CDR3s from RNA. TCRdb itself ran the multiplex PCR reads through MiXCR, one entry per CDR3 protein. The sample has about 410,000 distinct CDR3 sequences, 41% seen once. The data were taken from a study of glioma-infiltrating T cells. The study's findings and limits: Signature shared blood CDR3 motifs were enriched in low-divergence and depleted in high-divergence patients.

Sequencing was carried out using glioma tissue, nonneoplastic brain tissue, or PBMCs (not recorded which). The source is a human donor with low-grade glioma or glioblastoma, undergoing nonglioma brain surgery, or in good health (not recorded which).

CDR3 DNA: TGCGCCAGCAGCCTAGCTTACGGAGGGAACACTGAAGCTTTCTTT. This encodes CASSLAYGGNTEAFF. V and J are TRBV4-3 and TRBJ1-1; the D is unclear. Germline V gene lookup returns CDR1 LGHNA and CDR2 YSLEER. This CDR3 has 15 residues. V was shortened by 4 bases and J by 1 base, with 13 bases between the two germline ends.